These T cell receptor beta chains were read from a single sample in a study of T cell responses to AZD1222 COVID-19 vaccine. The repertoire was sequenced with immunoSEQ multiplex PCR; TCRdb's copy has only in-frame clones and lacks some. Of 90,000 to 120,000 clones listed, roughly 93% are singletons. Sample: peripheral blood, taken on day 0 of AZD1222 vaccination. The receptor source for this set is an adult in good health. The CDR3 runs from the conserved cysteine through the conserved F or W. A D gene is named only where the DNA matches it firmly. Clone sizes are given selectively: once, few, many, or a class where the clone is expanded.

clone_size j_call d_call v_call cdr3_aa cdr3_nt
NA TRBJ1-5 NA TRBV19 CASSIGHSYSNQPQHF TGTGCCAGTAGTATCGGACACTCTTATAGCAATCAGCCCCAGCATTTT
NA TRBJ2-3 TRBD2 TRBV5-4 CASSLVPSGLDTQYF TGTGCCAGCAGCTTGGTCCCTAGCGGGCTAGATACGCAGTATTTT
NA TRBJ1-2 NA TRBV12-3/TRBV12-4 CASSLGPRNGYTF TGTGCCAGCAGTTTAGGCCCCCGGAATGGCTACACCTTC
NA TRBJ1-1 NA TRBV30 CAWSVLYTEAFF TGTGCCTGGAGTGTACTGTACACTGAAGCTTTCTTT
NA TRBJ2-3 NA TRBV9 CASSAGGGPDTQYF TGTGCCAGCAGCGCCGGGGGTGGTCCAGATACGCAGTATTTT
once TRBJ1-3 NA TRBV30 CAWSVFAGVAGNTIYF TGTGCCTGGAGTGTATTTGCAGGGGTGGCTGGAAACACCATATATTTT
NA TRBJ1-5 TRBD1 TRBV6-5 CASRLQGAGNQPQHF TGTGCCAGCAGGTTACAGGGGGCCGGGAATCAGCCCCAGCATTTT
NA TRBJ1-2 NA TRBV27 CASRGTESGYTF TGTGCCAGCAGGGGTACAGAGAGTGGCTACACCTTC
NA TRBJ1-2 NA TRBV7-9 CASSRNNYGYTF TGTGCCAGCAGCCGAAACAACTATGGCTACACCTTC
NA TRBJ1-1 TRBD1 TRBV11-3 CASSLGQGITEAFF TGTGCCAGCAGCTTAGGACAGGGGATCACTGAAGCTTTCTTT
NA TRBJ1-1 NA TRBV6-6 CASRHTGHAFF TGTGCCAGCAGACACACAGGGCACGCTTTCTTT
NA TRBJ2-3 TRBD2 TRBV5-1 CASSPRRTSGSTDTQYF TGCGCCAGCAGCCCAAGACGGACTAGCGGTAGCACAGATACGCAGTATTTT
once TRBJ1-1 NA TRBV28 CALKRQGGTEAFF TGTGCCCTTAAACGCCAGGGCGGGACTGAAGCTTTCTTT
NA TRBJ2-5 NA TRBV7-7 CASSPSSTVQETQYF TGTGCTAGCAGCCCGTCCTCCACCGTCCAAGAGACCCAGTACTTC
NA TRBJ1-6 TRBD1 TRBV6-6 CASSLNPGTGGNSPLHF TGTGCCAGCAGTCTTAACCCCGGGACAGGGGGCAATTCACCCCTCCACTTT
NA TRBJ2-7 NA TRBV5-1 CASSLYSSYEQYF TGCGCCAGCAGCTTGTACAGTTCCTACGAGCAGTACTTC
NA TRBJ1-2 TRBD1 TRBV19 CASSRGTGAQRGYGYTF TGTGCCAGTTCGAGGGGGACAGGGGCCCAGCGGGGATATGGCTACACCTTC
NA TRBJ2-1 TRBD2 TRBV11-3 CASSSGTSGYDEQFF TGTGCCAGCAGCTCCGGGACTAGCGGGTACGATGAGCAGTTCTTC
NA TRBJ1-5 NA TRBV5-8 CASSSTGRRQPQHF TGTGCCAGCAGCTCCACAGGGAGAAGGCAGCCCCAGCATTTT
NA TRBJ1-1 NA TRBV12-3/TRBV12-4 CASSLATSFEAFF TGTGCCAGCAGTTTAGCGACGAGTTTTGAAGCTTTCTTT
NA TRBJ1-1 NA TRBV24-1 CATSDYGEAFF TGTGCCACCAGTGATTATGGAGAAGCTTTCTTT
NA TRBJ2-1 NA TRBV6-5 CASSRESYGYNEQFF TGTGCCAGCAGTCGGGAGAGTTACGGTTACAATGAGCAGTTCTTC
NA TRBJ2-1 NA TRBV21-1 CASSKGSGPQFF TGTGCCAGCAGCAAAGGGTCAGGGCCGCAGTTCTTC
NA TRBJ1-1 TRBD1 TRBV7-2 CASSQTGGITEAFF TGTGCCAGCAGCCAAACAGGGGGCATCACTGAAGCTTTCTTT
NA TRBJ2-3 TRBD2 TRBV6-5 CASPRAGGSADTQYF TGTGCCAGCCCCAGAGCGGGAGGAAGTGCAGATACGCAGTATTTT
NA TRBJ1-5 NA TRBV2 CASTRVRNQPQHF TGTGCCAGCACCAGGGTCAGGAATCAGCCCCAGCATTTT
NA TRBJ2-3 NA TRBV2 CASSESSSTDTQYF TGTGCCAGCAGTGAGTCTTCTAGCACAGATACGCAGTATTTT
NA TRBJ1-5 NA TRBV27 CASSRSNGQPQHF TGTGCCAGCAGTAGGAGTAATGGACAGCCCCAGCATTTT
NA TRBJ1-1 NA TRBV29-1 CSVEGDGKNTEAFF TGCAGCGTTGAAGGGGACGGGAAGAACACTGAAGCTTTCTTT
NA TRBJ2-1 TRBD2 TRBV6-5 CASSARTSGDNEQFF TGTGCCAGCAGCGCTAGAACTAGCGGAGACAATGAGCAGTTCTTC